The rows below give T cell receptor beta chains drawn from one sample of a study of siplizumab effects on memory and regulatory T cells. Measured with immunoSEQ multiplex PCR; TCRdb has only the in-frame clones, and not every one. The sample consists of tens of thousands of clones, approximately 96% of them appearing once. Input material: naive CD4+ T cells sorted from blood. Every receptor here comes from a human donor in good health. Each CDR3 is given with its conserved first and last residue. The D gene is left open where the match is weak. Part of the rows lack a size; the others show once, few, many or a class for expanded clones.

NA	NA	TRBJ2-6	TRBV7-6	TGTGCCAGCGGCCTCTCTGGGGCCAACGTCCTGACTTTC	CASGLSGANVLTF
TRBD1	once	TRBJ1-5	TRBV5-1	TGCGCCAGCAGCTTGGGGGGACAGTCGGCCCAGCCCCAGCATTTT	CASSLGGQSAQPQHF
NA	NA	TRBJ1-1	TRBV29-1	TGCAGCGGCCTCCGGGGCAACACTGAAGCTTTCTTT	CSGLRGNTEAFF
TRBD1	NA	TRBJ2-5	TRBV7-7	TGTGCCAGCAGCCCCGACAGGGTCGAGACCCAGTACTTC	CASSPDRVETQYF
NA	few	TRBJ2-3	TRBV7-6	TGTGCCAGCAGCACTAGCACAGATACGCAGTATTTT	CASSTSTDTQYF
NA	NA	TRBJ2-7	TRBV5-4	TGTGCCAGCAGTCACAGGGAGTCCTACGAGCAGTACTTC	CASSHRESYEQYF
TRBD2	NA	TRBJ2-2	TRBV10-3	TGTGCCATCAGTCTGACTAGCGGGGGGTCTGTCGCGAACACCGGGGAGCTGTTTTTT	CAISLTSGGSVANTGELFF
TRBD1	NA	TRBJ1-2	TRBV27	TGTGCCAGCACTAAGCTCGGGACAGGGGGTAGCGTTAACTATGGCTACACCTTC	CASTKLGTGGSVNYGYTF
NA	NA	TRBJ1-5	TRBV5-6	TGTGCCAGCAGCCAGGGACGTTGGGGGCCCCAGCATTTT	CASSQGRWGPQHF
NA	NA	TRBJ2-2	TRBV4-3	TGCGCCAGCAGCCAAGATATGGCCGGGGAGCTGTTTTTT	CASSQDMAGELFF
TRBD2	NA	TRBJ2-3	TRBV10-3	TGTGCCATCAGCCCCGGGACTAGCGGGGCAACTAGCACAGATACGCAGTATTTT	CAISPGTSGATSTDTQYF
TRBD1	NA	TRBJ2-3	TRBV18	TGTGCCAGCTCACCACGAGACAGGGGTGGCACAGATACGCAGTATTTT	CASSPRDRGGTDTQYF
NA	NA	TRBJ1-5	TRBV2	TGTGCCAGCAGTGTGGCAGGGGAGCAGCCCCAGCATTTT	CASSVAGEQPQHF
TRBD1	NA	TRBJ1-5	TRBV6-5	TGTGCCAGCAGAGGACAGGGCGGTCAGCCCCAGCATTTT	CASRGQGGQPQHF
NA	NA	TRBJ1-5	TRBV27	TGTGCCACCTCGACAGTCATTGGCAATCAGCCCCAGCATTTT	CATSTVIGNQPQHF